This TCR beta chain is from a study of cytomegalovirus exposure and HLA in healthy donors. Method: immunoSEQ multiplex PCR; TCRdb's copy keeps in-frame clones and lacks some. This table has some 150,000 clones, 70% to 90% appearing once. This CDR3 region has 15 residues. Trimming removed 4 bases at V and 0 bases at J, with 9 bases between. Germline values: CDR1 SGHAT, CDR2 FQNNGV. The receptor was isolated from a man aged 18 to 30 in good health and CMV-seropositive. The V gene is TRBV11-2, the J gene TRBJ1-4; D remains unclear. Material for sequencing was PBMCs. This chain's CDR3 is CASSSQHATNEKLFF. The CDR3 DNA sequence: TGTGCCAGCAGCTCTCAACACGCAACTAATGAAAAACTGTTTTTT.